These 8 T cell receptor beta chains were sequenced from one sample in a study of CD8 T cells in ankylosing spondylitis. Whole-study results and caveats: Made up of about eight highly homologous variants, a TCR beta motif appeared characteristic of ankylosing spondylitis blood.

TCRdb independently ran MiXCR on the 5' RACE reads; one entry per CDR3 protein. The sample shows 700,000 or so distinct CDR3 sequences, roughly 19% of them seen only once. No antigens are known for them. Sequenced sample: blood, either unsorted or a sorted T cell fraction (not recorded which). The receptors here all came from a male donor with ankylosing spondylitis.

This clonotype was picked up a small number of times. The V gene is TRBV3-1, the J gene TRBJ2-4, with D hard to call. Germline CDR1 and CDR2: LGHDT and YNNKEL (reference sequence). This CDR3 region has 16 residues. The V end lost 0 bases, the J end lost 1 base, and 10 bases lay between the germline ends. The DNA for the CDR3 is TGTGCCAGCAGCCAAGATCTAGTCTTGGCCAAAAACATTCAGTACTTC. Translation gives CASSQDLVLAKNIQYF.

This clonotype has a handful of counts. As DNA, the CDR3 is TGTGCCAGCAGCCAAGGAATATCCAGCCACGAGCAGTACTTC. This gives the protein CASSQGISSHEQYF. The chain has TRBV3-1 and TRBJ2-7; D uncertain. CDR1 and CDR2 (germline): LGHDT, YNNKEL (reference sequence). Trimming cost V 1 base and J 5 bases, with 12 bases left between them. The CDR3 is 14 residues long.

The chain uses TRBV27 and TRBJ2-2, with TRBD2 matching 13 bases. With V trimmed by 6 bases and J by 7 bases, 8 bases remained unmatched. The germline V gene has CDR1 MNHEY and CDR2 SMNVEV (reference sequence). The CDR3 has 16 residues. In nucleotides, the CDR3 is TGTGCCAGCAGCCGTGGACTAGCGGGGGATCACGGGGAGCTGTTTTTT. This translates into CASSRGLAGDHGELFF.

This chain uses TRBV19 with TRBJ1-1; D unresolved. The germline V gene encodes CDR1 LNHDA and CDR2 SQIVND (reference sequence). V gave up 2 bases and J gave up 7 bases, with 17 bases separating them. The CDR3 is 15 residues long. The CDR3, as DNA: TGTGCCAGTAGTATAAAAGGGTTTGCGTCGAGTGAAGCTTTCTTT. This encodes CASSIKGFASSEAFF.

The V and J genes are TRBV5-5 and TRBJ2-1, with D possibly being TRBD1 (6 bases). The germline gives CDR1 SGHKS, CDR2 YYEKEE (reference sequence). The V end lost 4 bases, the J end lost 0 bases, and 11 bases lay between the germline ends. This CDR3 comprises 15 residues. In DNA form, the CDR3 reads TGTGCCAGCAGCCAGGGGCGGCGCTCCTACAATGAGCAGTTCTTC. This encodes CASSQGRRSYNEQFF.

This clonotype was seen ten or more times. V gene TRBV12-3 or TRBV12-4 combines with J gene TRBJ1-5; TRBD1 matches 8 bases. V gave up 6 bases and J gave up 7 bases; unmatched junction bases: 8. The CDR3 totals 14 residues. The CDR3 protein is CASSRQGRVQPQHF. The CDR3 DNA sequence: TGTGCCAGCAGCCGACAGGGGAGGGTGCAGCCCCAGCATTTT.

This clonotype was counted a few times. This chain uses TRBV7-9 with TRBJ1-3, with D perhaps TRBD1 (5 bases). Trimming removed 4 bases at V and 0 bases at J, with 7 bases between. The CDR3 spans 14 residues. Germline V gene data show CDR1 as SEHNR and CDR2 as FQNEAQ (reference sequence). CDR3 sequence reads: CASSSQDSGNTIYF. The CDR3 bases are TGTGCCAGCAGCTCACAGGACTCTGGAAACACCATATATTTT.

This clonotype has a count of ten or more. V and J are TRBV29-1 and TRBJ2-7; TRBD1 matches 8 bases. CDR1 and CDR2 (germline): SQVTM, ANQGSEA. The J segment lost 1 base and the V segment lost 8 bases, leaving 4 bases of the junction unmatched. This CDR3 spans 12 amino acids. CDR3 sequence: CSIRQGSYEQYF. CDR3 nucleotide sequence: TGCAGCATAAGACAGGGGTCCTACGAGCAGTACTTC.